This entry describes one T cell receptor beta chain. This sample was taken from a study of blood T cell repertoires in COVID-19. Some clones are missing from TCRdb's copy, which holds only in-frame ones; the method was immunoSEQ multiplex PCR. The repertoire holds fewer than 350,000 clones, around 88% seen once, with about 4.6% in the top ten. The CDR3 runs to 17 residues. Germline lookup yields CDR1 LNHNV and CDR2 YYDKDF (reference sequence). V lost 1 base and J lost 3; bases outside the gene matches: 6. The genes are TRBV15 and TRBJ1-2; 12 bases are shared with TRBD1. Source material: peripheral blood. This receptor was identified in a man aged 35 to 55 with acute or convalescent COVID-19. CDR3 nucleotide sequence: TGTGCCACCAGCAGAGGTGGGGGACAGGGGGCGTACTATGGCTACACCTTC. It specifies CATSRGGGQGAYYGYTF.